The rows below give T cell receptor beta chains drawn from one sample of a study of T cell responses to AZD1222 COVID-19 vaccine. The table came from immunoSEQ multiplex PCR; TCRdb's copy has only in-frame clones and leaves some out. The repertoire has 150,000 to 200,000 clones, about 89% of them found once; the top ten carry 1.6%. Sequencing used peripheral blood, obtained on day 0 of AZD1222 vaccination. The origin of the receptors is an adult in good health. Both conserved end residues are part of each CDR3. Fields, in order: V gene, D gene, clone size, J gene, CDR3 DNA, CDR3 protein. A D gene is named only where the DNA matches it firmly. Clone size is not always given. Where it is, it says once, few, many or a class for expanded clones.

V gene: TRBV6-5; D gene: NA; clone size: NA; J gene: TRBJ1-2; CDR3 DNA: TGTGCCAGCAGTTACGAAAGGGGGACATCGCGTAACACCTTC; CDR3 protein: CASSYERGTSRNTF
V gene: TRBV6-5; D gene: TRBD1; clone size: once; J gene: TRBJ2-1; CDR3 DNA: TGTGCCAGCAACCCGGGACAGGGGTACAATGAGCAGTTCTTC; CDR3 protein: CASNPGQGYNEQFF
V gene: TRBV2; D gene: NA; clone size: NA; J gene: TRBJ2-1; CDR3 DNA: TGTGCCCACAAGGCAGGGTCTGGGGCCTACAATGAGCAGTTCTTC; CDR3 protein: CAHKAGSGAYNEQFF
V gene: TRBV7-9; D gene: TRBD2; clone size: NA; J gene: TRBJ2-1; CDR3 DNA: TGTGCCAGCAGCTTAGACCTTAGCGGGAGGGGGGAGCAGTTCTTC; CDR3 protein: CASSLDLSGRGEQFF
V gene: TRBV12-5; D gene: TRBD1; clone size: NA; J gene: TRBJ1-2; CDR3 DNA: TGTGCTAGTGGTTTGGTGGGACAGGTGGGAGCTAACTATGGCTACACCTTC; CDR3 protein: CASGLVGQVGANYGYTF
V gene: TRBV5-1; D gene: TRBD1; clone size: NA; J gene: TRBJ1-4; CDR3 DNA: TGCGCCAGCGGCACAGGGGCAACTAATGAAAAACTGTTTTTT; CDR3 protein: CASGTGATNEKLFF
V gene: TRBV5-1; D gene: NA; clone size: NA; J gene: TRBJ2-2; CDR3 DNA: TGCGCCAGCAGCTTGGTCAACACCGGGGAGCTGTTTTTT; CDR3 protein: CASSLVNTGELFF
V gene: TRBV19; D gene: NA; clone size: medium-sized; J gene: TRBJ2-4; CDR3 DNA: TGTGCCAGTAGTATACAGGGGGGCGCCAAAAACATTCAGTACTTC; CDR3 protein: CASSIQGGAKNIQYF
V gene: TRBV6-6; D gene: TRBD2; clone size: few; J gene: TRBJ2-1; CDR3 DNA: TGTGCCAGCAGCCAAGCGGGGCAGCGGGGGCCGTTCTTC; CDR3 protein: CASSQAGQRGPFF
V gene: TRBV3-1/TRBV3-2; D gene: NA; clone size: NA; J gene: TRBJ2-1; CDR3 DNA: TGTGCCAGCAGCCAAGGTCAGGGGTTCTACAATGAGCAGTTCTTC; CDR3 protein: CASSQGQGFYNEQFF
V gene: TRBV29-1; D gene: NA; clone size: NA; J gene: TRBJ1-2; CDR3 DNA: TGCAGCGTCGCTCCGGGGGCCTATGGCTACACCTTC; CDR3 protein: CSVAPGAYGYTF
V gene: TRBV5-4; D gene: NA; clone size: NA; J gene: TRBJ2-7; CDR3 DNA: TGTGCCAGCAGCTTACCGGACAGAAACGAGCAGTACTTC; CDR3 protein: CASSLPDRNEQYF
V gene: TRBV28; D gene: NA; clone size: NA; J gene: TRBJ2-1; CDR3 DNA: TGTGCCAGCAGTTTACTCCTCTCCTACAATGAGCAGTTCTTC; CDR3 protein: CASSLLLSYNEQFF
V gene: TRBV3-1/TRBV3-2; D gene: NA; clone size: NA; J gene: TRBJ2-2; CDR3 DNA: TGTGCCAGCAGCCAAGCCCGCGCCACCGGGGAGCTGTTTTTT; CDR3 protein: CASSQARATGELFF
V gene: TRBV5-1; D gene: TRBD1; clone size: NA; J gene: TRBJ1-1; CDR3 DNA: TGCGCCAGCAGCTCGGACAGGGGAGGAGGAACTGAAGCTTTCTTT; CDR3 protein: CASSSDRGGGTEAFF
V gene: TRBV19; D gene: TRBD2; clone size: NA; J gene: TRBJ2-1; CDR3 DNA: TGTGCCAGTAGTGCTGGGGAGGGTTTTAGCTCCTACAATGAGCAGTTCTTC; CDR3 protein: CASSAGEGFSSYNEQFF
V gene: TRBV29-1; D gene: NA; clone size: NA; J gene: TRBJ2-2; CDR3 DNA: TGCAGCGTTGTAAGGAACACCGGGGAGCTGTTTTTT; CDR3 protein: CSVVRNTGELFF
V gene: TRBV19; D gene: NA; clone size: NA; J gene: TRBJ1-1; CDR3 DNA: TGTGCCAGTAGTGCTACCATGAACACTGAAGCTTTCTTT; CDR3 protein: CASSATMNTEAFF
V gene: TRBV6-5; D gene: NA; clone size: many; J gene: TRBJ1-3; CDR3 DNA: TGTGCCAGCAGTCGGGCATCTTTCTCTGGAAACACCATATATTTT; CDR3 protein: CASSRASFSGNTIYF
V gene: TRBV6-6; D gene: NA; clone size: NA; J gene: TRBJ1-1; CDR3 DNA: TGTGCCAGCAGTCCCCGTAATAAAGGGAACACTGAAGCTTTCTTT; CDR3 protein: CASSPRNKGNTEAFF
V gene: TRBV7-8; D gene: NA; clone size: NA; J gene: TRBJ1-2; CDR3 DNA: TGTGCCAGCAGCTTGTCCGGATTGTATGGCTACACCTTC; CDR3 protein: CASSLSGLYGYTF
V gene: TRBV5-1; D gene: NA; clone size: NA; J gene: TRBJ2-5; CDR3 DNA: TGCGCCAGCAGCTTCCAGAAACCGGGACGGCAAGAGACCCAGTACTTC; CDR3 protein: CASSFQKPGRQETQYF
V gene: TRBV28; D gene: TRBD1; clone size: NA; J gene: TRBJ1-2; CDR3 DNA: TGTGCCAGCAGACTGTCCGGGACAGGGGGCAAATATGGCTACACCTTC; CDR3 protein: CASRLSGTGGKYGYTF
V gene: TRBV6-2/TRBV6-3; D gene: NA; clone size: NA; J gene: TRBJ1-4; CDR3 DNA: TGTGCCAGCAGTTACTCGAATGGGATCTCTAATGAAAAACTGTTTTTT; CDR3 protein: CASSYSNGISNEKLFF
V gene: TRBV5-1; D gene: NA; clone size: NA; J gene: TRBJ2-2; CDR3 DNA: TGCGCCAGCAGCTTGGCGACAGGGAACACCGGGGAGCTGTTTTTT; CDR3 protein: CASSLATGNTGELFF
V gene: TRBV3-1/TRBV3-2; D gene: NA; clone size: NA; J gene: TRBJ2-4; CDR3 DNA: TGTGCCAGCAGCCAAGATCGGGACGATCGAAACATTCAGTACTTC; CDR3 protein: CASSQDRDDRNIQYF
V gene: TRBV27; D gene: TRBD1; clone size: medium-sized; J gene: TRBJ1-1; CDR3 DNA: TGTGCCAGCAGTTTCCCAGGGGGCACTGAAGCTTTCTTT; CDR3 protein: CASSFPGGTEAFF